This T cell receptor beta chain comes out of a study of CD8 T cells in ankylosing spondylitis (dated by TCRdb to about 2017). At the level of the whole study: To find TCR variants linked to disease, the study profiled T cell receptor beta repertoires in ankylosing spondylitis patients and healthy donors. Peripheral blood was sampled, and synovial fluid was also collected from ankylosing spondylitis patients. In total, the full study cohort was made up of some 100 healthy donors and some 26 ankylosing spondylitis patients. On the study overall, not on this receptor specifically: Some of the motif variants had been reported before in the synovial fluid and blood of reactive arthritis patients, a finding that suggests common disease-initiation mechanisms. According to the report, matched synovial fluid samples from ankylosing spondylitis patients were significantly enriched for the disease-linked clones. In peripheral blood, the disease-linked clones were found at relatively low frequencies and had a CD8+ phenotype. A TCR beta motif of several highly homologous amino acid variants appeared characteristic of blood from ankylosing spondylitis patients.

This clonotype came up a few times. The antigen it binds to is not known. Base qualities are not provided; no much larger clone lies one nucleotide away. For each ankylosing spondylitis patient, the synovial fluid sample was matched to a blood sample from that same patient. Reads for this sample came from an Illumina HiSeq 2500. Quantitative 5'-RACE with molecular barcodes was used to prepare TCR beta libraries. The authors' analysis ran thus. To identify disease-linked TCR variants, a new computational method was used, one built on a probabilistic model of VDJ rearrangement. TCRdb itself trimmed the public reads at Q25 with fastp, ran MiXCR and retained productive beta chains. Identical CDR3 protein sequences are pooled into one entry, listed with their most common genes and DNA. These V and J calls originate from TCRdb's pipeline instead of the authors' own analysis. This sample is represented by about 64,000 distinct CDR3 sequences; approximately 6% of them were singletons. The top ten clones comprise approximately 5% of the sample.

CDR1 and CDR2, per the germline V gene, are SGDLS and YYNGEE. The CDR3 runs 15 amino acids, cysteine and phenylalanine included. The read is trimmed to its CDR3 DNA, 45 bases read in frame from base 1. V is trimmed back by 5 bases and J by 5 bases, and the junction contains 10 bases that no gene match accounts for. This clonotype was obtained from a male donor with ankylosing spondylitis. The material sequenced was synovial fluid, either unsorted or a sorted T cell fraction (not recorded which). The sequence joins TRBV9 to TRBJ2-5; the central 9 bases match TRBD2. The sequenced DNA: TGTGCCAGCAGTGGGCAGGGACTAGCAGAGGAGACCCAGTACTTC. Its translation reads: CASSGQGLAEETQYF.